What follows is one T cell receptor (beta chain) and its context. The data originate from a study of Ad26.COV2.S vaccination and SARS-CoV-2 variants. Treatment meaning: 19 received Ad26.COV2.S at low or high dose, single or two shots; several received placebo; per-sample allocation not given. The study sampled participants on day 63 after the first vaccine or placebo injection. Repertoires were generated with immunoSEQ multiplex PCR, while TCRdb's copy carries only in-frame clones and drops some. The sample contains approximately 300,000 clones, around 83% of which appear only once. This sequence originates from a person aged 18-65 years who received the Ad26.COV2.S COVID-19 vaccine or a placebo. Sequences were derived from peripheral blood, sampled in a trial of Ad26.COV2.S vaccine versus placebo.

The CDR3 reads CASSVDLAGTAGELFF. The CDR3 nucleotides are TGTGCCAGCAGCGTAGACCTAGCGGGGACGGCCGGGGAGCTGTTTTTT. The chain employs TRBV9 and TRBJ2-2, with TRBD2 matching 9 bases. The CDR3 is 16 residues long. From germline, CDR1 is SGDLS and CDR2 YYNGEE. V shed 0 bases and J 6 bases; nucleotides not matched to a gene: 6.